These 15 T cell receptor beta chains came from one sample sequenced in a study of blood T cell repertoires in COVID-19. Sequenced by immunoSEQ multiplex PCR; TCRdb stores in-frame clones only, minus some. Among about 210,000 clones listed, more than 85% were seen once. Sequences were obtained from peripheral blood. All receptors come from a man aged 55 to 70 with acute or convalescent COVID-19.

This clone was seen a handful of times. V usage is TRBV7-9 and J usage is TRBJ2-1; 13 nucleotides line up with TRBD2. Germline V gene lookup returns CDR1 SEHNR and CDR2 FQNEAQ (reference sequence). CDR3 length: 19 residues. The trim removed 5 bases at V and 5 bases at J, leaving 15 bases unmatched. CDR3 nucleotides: TGTGCCAGCAGCCCGTGGACTAGCGGGGGCCCTGTTCCCAACAATGAGCAGTTCTTC. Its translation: CASSPWTSGGPVPNNEQFF.

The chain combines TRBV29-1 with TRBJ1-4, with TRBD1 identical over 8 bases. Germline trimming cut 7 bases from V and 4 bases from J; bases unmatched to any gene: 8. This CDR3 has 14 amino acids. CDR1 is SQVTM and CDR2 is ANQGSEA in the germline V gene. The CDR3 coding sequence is TGCAGCGCCAGCCCGGGACAGGTTAATGAAAAACTGTTTTTT. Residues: CSASPGQVNEKLFF.

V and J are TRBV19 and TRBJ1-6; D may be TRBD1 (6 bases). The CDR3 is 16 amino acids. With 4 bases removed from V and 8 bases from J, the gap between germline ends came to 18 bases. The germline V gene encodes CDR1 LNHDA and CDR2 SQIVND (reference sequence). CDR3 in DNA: TGTGCCAGTAGTACCGGGCCGGCCAGGGGAGATTCACCCCTCCACTTT. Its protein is CASSTGPARGDSPLHF.

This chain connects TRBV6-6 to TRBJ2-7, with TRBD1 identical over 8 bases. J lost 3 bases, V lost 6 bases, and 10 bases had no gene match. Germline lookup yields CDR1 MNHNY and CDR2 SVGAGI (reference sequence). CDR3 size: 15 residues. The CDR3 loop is CASRKDGTGVYEQYF. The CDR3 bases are TGTGCCAGCAGAAAGGACGGGACAGGAGTCTACGAGCAGTACTTC.

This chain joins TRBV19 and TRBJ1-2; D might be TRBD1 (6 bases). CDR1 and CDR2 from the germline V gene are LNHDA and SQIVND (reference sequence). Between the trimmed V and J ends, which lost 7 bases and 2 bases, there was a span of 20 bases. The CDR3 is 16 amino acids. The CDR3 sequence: CASTLPIGQGNYGYTF. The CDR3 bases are TGTGCCAGTACCCTACCCATTGGGCAGGGGAACTATGGCTACACCTTC.

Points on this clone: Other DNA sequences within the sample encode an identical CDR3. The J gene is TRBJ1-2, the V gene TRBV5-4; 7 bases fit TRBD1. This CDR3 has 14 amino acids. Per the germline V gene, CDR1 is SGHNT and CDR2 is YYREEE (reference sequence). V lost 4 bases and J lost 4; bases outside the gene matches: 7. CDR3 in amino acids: CASSPGQETYGYTF. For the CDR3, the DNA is TGTGCCAGCAGCCCTGGACAGGAGACCTATGGCTACACCTTC.

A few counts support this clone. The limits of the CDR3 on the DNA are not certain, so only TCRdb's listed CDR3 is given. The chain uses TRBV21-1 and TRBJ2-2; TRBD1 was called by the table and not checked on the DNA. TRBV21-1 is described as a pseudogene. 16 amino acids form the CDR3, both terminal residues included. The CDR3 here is CASSKVATGATGELFF.

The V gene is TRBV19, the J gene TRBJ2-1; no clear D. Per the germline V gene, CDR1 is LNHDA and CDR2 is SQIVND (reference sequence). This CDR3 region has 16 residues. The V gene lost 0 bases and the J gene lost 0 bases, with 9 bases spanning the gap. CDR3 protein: CASSIEQIVSYNEQFF. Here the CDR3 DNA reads TGTGCCAGTAGTATAGAACAGATAGTCTCCTACAATGAGCAGTTCTTC.

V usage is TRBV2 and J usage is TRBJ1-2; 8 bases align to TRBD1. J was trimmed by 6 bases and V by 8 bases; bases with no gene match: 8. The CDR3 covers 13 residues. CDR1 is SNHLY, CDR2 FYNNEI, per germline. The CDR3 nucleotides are TGTGCCAGCGCCCCCCGGACAGGGAATGGCTACACCTTC. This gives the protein CASAPRTGNGYTF.

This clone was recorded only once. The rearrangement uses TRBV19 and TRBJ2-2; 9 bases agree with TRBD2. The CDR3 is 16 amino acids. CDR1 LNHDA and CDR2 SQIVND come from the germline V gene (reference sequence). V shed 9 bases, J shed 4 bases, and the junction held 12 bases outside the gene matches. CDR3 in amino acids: CASLGTSGRSTGELFF. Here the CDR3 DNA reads TGTGCCAGCCTCGGAACTAGCGGGCGTTCCACCGGGGAGCTGTTTTTT.

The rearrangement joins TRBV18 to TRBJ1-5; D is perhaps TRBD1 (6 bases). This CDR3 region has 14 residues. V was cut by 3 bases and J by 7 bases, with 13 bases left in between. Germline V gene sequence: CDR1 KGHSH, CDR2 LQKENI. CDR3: CASSPDRHGQPQHF. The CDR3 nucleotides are TGTGCCAGCTCACCCGACAGGCATGGACAGCCCCAGCATTTT.

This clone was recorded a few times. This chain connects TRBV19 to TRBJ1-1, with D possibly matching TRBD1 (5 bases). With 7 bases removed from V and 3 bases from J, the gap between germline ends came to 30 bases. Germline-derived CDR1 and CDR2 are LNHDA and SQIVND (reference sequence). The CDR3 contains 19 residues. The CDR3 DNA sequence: TGTGCCAGTACCCCCCTCGGGGGGGTCGGTGTCTTGTCAGACACTGAAGCTTTCTTT. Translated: CASTPLGGVGVLSDTEAFF. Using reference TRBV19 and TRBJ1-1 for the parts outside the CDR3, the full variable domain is DGGITQSPKYLFRKEGQNVTLSCEQNLNHDAMYWYRQDPGQGLRLIYYSQIVNDFQKGDIAEGYSVSREKKESFPLTVTSAQKNPTAFYLCASTPLGGVGVLSDTEAFFGQGTRLTVV.

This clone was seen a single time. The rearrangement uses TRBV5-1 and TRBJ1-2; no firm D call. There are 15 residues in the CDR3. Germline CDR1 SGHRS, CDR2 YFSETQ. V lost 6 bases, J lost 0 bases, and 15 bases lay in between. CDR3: CASTSAPPTNYGYTF. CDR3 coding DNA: TGCGCCAGCACTAGCGCACCACCGACTAACTATGGCTACACCTTC.

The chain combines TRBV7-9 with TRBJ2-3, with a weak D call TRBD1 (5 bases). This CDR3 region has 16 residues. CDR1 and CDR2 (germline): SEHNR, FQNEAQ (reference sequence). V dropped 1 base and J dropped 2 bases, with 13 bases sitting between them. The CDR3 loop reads CASSLEWGGPTDTQYF. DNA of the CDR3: TGTGCCAGCAGCTTAGAATGGGGCGGACCCACAGATACGCAGTATTTT.

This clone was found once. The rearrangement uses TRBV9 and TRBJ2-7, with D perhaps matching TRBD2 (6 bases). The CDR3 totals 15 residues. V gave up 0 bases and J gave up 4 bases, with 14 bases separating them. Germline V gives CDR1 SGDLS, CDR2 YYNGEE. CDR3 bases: TGTGCCAGCAGCGTAGCGGCAGGGAGGTCGTACGAGCAGTACTTC. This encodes CASSVAAGRSYEQYF.